A single sample is the source of the 32 T cell receptor beta chains below, sequenced in a study of OX40 agonist ivuxolimab in advanced cancers. Sequencing was performed with immunoSEQ multiplex PCR; in TCRdb, only in-frame clones are kept and a portion is missing. The table has about 70,000 clones, around four fifths seen once. Sequencing was performed on CD4+ or CD8+ T cells sorted from blood, taken in a trial of the OX40 agonist ivuxolimab. The receptor set was obtained from an adult with an advanced solid tumor such as melanoma, head and neck, liver or kidney cancer.

This chain joins TRBV7-2 and TRBJ2-7; TRBD1 agrees at 11 bases. Per germline, CDR1 SGHTA and CDR2 FQGNSA. The V and J ends lost 4 bases and 4 bases, in that order; junction bases with no gene match: 3. The CDR3 has 14 residues. CDR3 nucleotide sequence: TGTGCCAGCAGCTCGGACAGGGGGCCTTACGAGCAGTACTTC. Protein sequence: CASSSDRGPYEQYF.

The chain carries TRBV5-5 and TRBJ2-4; tentative D call: TRBD2 (5 bases). Trimming stripped 2 bases from V and 7 bases from J, with 22 bases between. This CDR3 has 17 amino acids. Germline lookup yields CDR1 SGHKS and CDR2 YYEKEE (reference sequence). The CDR3 DNA reads TGTGCCAGCAGCTTAGGGCCTTTAGCGAGGACGACGAACATTCAGTACTTC. It translates to CASSLGPLARTTNIQYF.

The chain combines TRBV30 with TRBJ1-2; TRBD1 matches at 7 bases. This CDR3 has 14 amino acids. With V trimmed by 4 bases and J by 2 bases, 7 bases remained unmatched. Per the germline V gene, CDR1 is GTSNPN and CDR2 is SVGIG (reference sequence). The CDR3 sequence: CAWIQGGRNYGYTF. CDR3 sequence (DNA): TGTGCCTGGATCCAGGGGGGACGGAACTATGGCTACACCTTC.

Worth noting for this clone: The same CDR3 is also encoded by other DNA sequences in this sample. The chain couples TRBV5-1 to TRBJ1-5, with D possibly TRBD1 on 5 matching bases. The germline V and J ends were trimmed by 0 bases and 7 bases, with 8 bases remaining between them. The CDR3 is made up of 13 amino acids. Per germline, CDR1 SGHRS and CDR2 YFSETQ. CDR3 in DNA: TGCGCCAGCAGCTTGGCCGGGGACCAGCCCCAGCATTTT. Encoded protein: CASSLAGDQPQHF. The entire variable domain, with the rest obtained from reference TRBV5-1 and TRBJ1-5, is as follows: KAGVTQTPRYLIKTRGQQVTLSCSPISGHRSVSWYQQTPGQGLQFLFEYFSETQRNKGNFPGRFSGRQFSNSRSEMNVSTLELGDSALYLCASSLAGDQPQHFGDGTRLSIL.

The chain recombines TRBV15 with TRBJ1-5; no clear D gene. The V end lost 8 bases, the J end lost 3 bases, and 11 bases lay between the germline ends. CDR3 length equals 13 residues. CDR1 LNHNV and CDR2 YYDKDF come from the germline V gene (reference sequence). As DNA, the CDR3 is TGTGCCACCCGGGTACACGACAATCAGCCCCAGCATTTT. Protein: CATRVHDNQPQHF.

The V gene is TRBV27, the J gene TRBJ1-5; TRBD1 might be the D (5 bases). CDR3 length: 15 amino acids. The V end was cut by 0 bases, the J end by 7 bases, with 13 bases between. Germline V lookup: CDR1 MNHEY, CDR2 SMNVEV (reference sequence). CDR3 loop: CASSLSGTVGQPQHF. CDR3 DNA sequence: TGTGCCAGCAGTTTATCAGGGACGGTTGGACAGCCCCAGCATTTT.

V and J are TRBV5-3 and TRBJ2-1; TRBD2 matches 7 bases. TRBV5-3 is marked as an open reading frame, function uncertain. This CDR3 is 15 amino acids long. V lost 8 bases to trimming and J lost 0 bases; unmatched junction nucleotides: 8. The CDR3 sequence: CASSVGGISYNEQFF. For the CDR3, the DNA is TGTGCCAGCAGCGTCGGGGGGATCTCCTACAATGAGCAGTTCTTC.

This CDR3 is CAWSTGQGAFYEQYF. CDR3 DNA sequence: TGTGCCTGGAGTACCGGACAGGGGGCGTTCTACGAGCAGTACTTC. V gene TRBV30 combines with J gene TRBJ2-7; 11 bases map to TRBD1. The CDR3 runs to 15 residues. After removal of 2 bases from V and 3 bases from J, the junction contained 6 bases not matched to a gene. CDR1 is GTSNPN and CDR2 is SVGIG in the germline V gene (reference sequence). Together with reference TRBV30 and TRBJ2-7, the CDR3 gives the full variable domain: SQTIHQWPATLVQPVGSPLSLECTVEGTSNPNLYWYRQAAGRGLQLLFYSVGIGQISSEVPQNLSASRPQDRQFILSSKKLLLSDSGFYLCAWSTGQGAFYEQYFGPGTRLTVT.

The chain links TRBV2 to TRBJ2-3; D possibly uses TRBD1 or TRBD2 (6 bases each). The V end lost 6 bases, the J end lost 1 base, and 14 bases lay between the germline ends. The CDR3 is made up of 15 amino acids. CDR1 SNHLY and CDR2 FYNNEI come from the germline V gene. CDR3 residues: CASSSLGGGTDTQYF. The CDR3 coding sequence is TGTGCCAGCAGCTCCCTCGGGGGCGGCACAGATACGCAGTATTTT.

The V and J genes are TRBV30 and TRBJ1-4; D might be TRBD1 (6 bases). This CDR3 has 14 amino acids. The germline V gene encodes CDR1 GTSNPN and CDR2 SVGIG (reference sequence). V gave up 1 base and J gave up 4 bases, with 10 bases separating them. The CDR3 reads CAWSGGGGNEKLFF. CDR3 sequence (DNA): TGTGCCTGGAGTGGGGGAGGGGGTAATGAAAAACTGTTTTTT.

This clone appeared many times. The same CDR3 can be traced to other DNA sequences in this sample. This rearrangement joins TRBV11-3 to TRBJ2-1; TRBD1 aligns across 9 bases. This CDR3 has 12 residues. V shed 1 base and J 12 bases; nucleotides not matched to a gene: 1. CDR1 and CDR2 (germline): SGHNT, YENEEA. The CDR3: CASSLGDRVQFF. The DNA for the CDR3 is TGTGCCAGCAGCTTAGGGGACAGGGTGCAGTTCTTC.

Only one count was recorded for this clone. The chain recombines TRBV5-6 with TRBJ2-7, with D possibly called TRBD1 or TRBD2 (5 bases each). Germline V lookup: CDR1 SGHDT, CDR2 YYEEEE. Between the trimmed V and J ends, which lost 4 bases and 4 bases, there was a span of 12 bases. There are 13 residues in the CDR3. As DNA, the CDR3 is TGTGCCAGCAGCCCTACGGGGCGGTACGAGCAGTACTTC. As protein: CASSPTGRYEQYF.

This clone was detected a few times. This chain joins TRBV7-9 and TRBJ2-1; D uncertain. The germline CDR1 and CDR2 sequences are SEHNR and FQNEAQ (reference sequence). The germline V and J ends were trimmed by 1 base and 15 bases, with 13 bases remaining between them. The CDR3 has 12 amino acids. The CDR3 reads CASSLETRVGFF. The DNA of the CDR3 is TGTGCCAGCAGCTTAGAGACACGGGTGGGGTTCTTC.

The chain links TRBV7-2 to TRBJ1-1; D ambiguous. V lost 5 bases to trimming and J lost 0 bases, with 10 bases between them. The CDR3 covers 14 residues. The germline CDR1 and CDR2 sequences are SGHTA and FQGNSA. The CDR3 nucleotides are TGTGCCAGCAGCCGCCGACGGATGAACACTGAAGCTTTCTTT. This translates into CASSRRRMNTEAFF.

This clone was seen only a few times. V is TRBV28 and J is TRBJ2-1; the D gene could be TRBD1 or TRBD2 (6 bases each). The CDR3 has 17 residues. From germline, CDR1 is MDHEN and CDR2 SYDVKM. V shed 8 bases and J shed 5 bases, with 25 bases lying between them. The CDR3 DNA is TGTGCCAGCGGAATCGCCCGGGGGCAGGTCACCAACAATGAGCAGTTCTTC. Translated, it gives CASGIARGQVTNNEQFF.

The rearrangement joins TRBV5-1 to TRBJ1-5; 7 bases fit TRBD1. The CDR3 loop spans 15 amino acids. V shed 0 bases and J 5 bases; nucleotides not matched to a gene: 5. Germline V gene data show CDR1 as SGHRS and CDR2 as YFSETQ. The CDR3: CASSLGGTEYQPQHF. In DNA, the CDR3 is TGCGCCAGCAGCTTGGGCGGGACAGAGTATCAGCCCCAGCATTTT.

This clone was counted only a few times. The CDR3 nucleotides read TGCGCCAGCAGCTTGGGCAGCGGGGGGCTCACAGATACGCAGTATTTT. It translates to CASSLGSGGLTDTQYF. V and J are TRBV5-1 and TRBJ2-3; 9 bases map to TRBD2. J lost 2 bases, V lost 0 bases, and 4 bases had no gene match. The CDR3 sequence is 16 residues long. Germline V gives CDR1 SGHRS, CDR2 YFSETQ.

The chain is built from TRBV6-1 and TRBJ1-1; tentative D call: TRBD1 (5 bases). The germline V and J ends were trimmed by 8 bases and 8 bases, with 12 bases remaining between them. Germline V lookup: CDR1 MNHNS, CDR2 SASEGT. The CDR3 extends over 11 amino acids. CDR3 nucleotides: TGTGCCAGCTCGGCAGGGCGAGAAGCTTTCTTT. This encodes CASSAGREAFF.

This chain uses TRBV7-9 with TRBJ1-2; TRBD1 is a possible D gene (5 bases). The V end lost 4 bases, the J end lost 0 bases, and 18 bases lay between the germline ends. Germline V gene data show CDR1 as SEHNR and CDR2 as FQNEAQ (reference sequence). The CDR3 length is 17 residues. The CDR3, as DNA: TGTGCCAGCAGCTCACGAATCCCGGGACGTACTAACTATGGCTACACCTTC. Protein product: CASSSRIPGRTNYGYTF.

This clone was counted once. The chain couples TRBV9 to TRBJ2-1; D perhaps matches TRBD2 (6 bases). Germline V gives CDR1 SGDLS, CDR2 YYNGEE. CDR3 length: 15 amino acids. Trimming shortened V by 4 bases and J by 6 bases, and 17 bases separated the two germline ends. Here the CDR3 reads CASSPRLGGLNEQFF. The CDR3 region has the DNA TGTGCCAGCAGCCCGAGACTAGGTGGGCTCAATGAGCAGTTCTTC.

The V call is TRBV19, the J call TRBJ2-3, with 13 nucleotides matching TRBD2. Trimming removed 6 bases from V and 2 bases from J; junction bases left unmatched: 5. CDR1 LNHDA and CDR2 SQIVND come from the germline V gene (reference sequence). CDR3 size: 16 residues. CDR3 amino acids: CASSATSGGYTDTQYF. The DNA for the CDR3 is TGTGCCAGTAGCGCGACTAGCGGGGGGTACACAGATACGCAGTATTTT.

The chain is built from TRBV11-3 and TRBJ2-2; the match to TRBD2 covers 7 bases. Germline V CDR1 and CDR2: SGHNT, YENEEA. The J segment lost 6 bases and the V segment lost 8 bases, leaving 6 bases of the junction unmatched. The CDR3 has 13 amino acids. In nucleotides, the CDR3 is TGTGCCAGCGGGGAGGGAGGGGCCGGGGAGCTGTTTTTT. Translating it yields CASGEGGAGELFF.

V and J are TRBV7-2 and TRBJ1-1; D perhaps matches TRBD1 (5 bases). Germline CDR1 and CDR2: SGHTA and FQGNSA. The V and J ends lost 5 bases and 1 base respectively, with 8 bases between them. This CDR3 spans 13 amino acids. CDR3 nucleotide sequence: TGTGCCAGCAGCCTCGGACAGAACACTGAAGCTTTCTTT. Residues: CASSLGQNTEAFF.

The V gene is TRBV6-1, the J gene TRBJ2-2; no firm D call. Trimming took off 4 bases at V and 0 bases at J, with 9 bases between the two ends. The CDR3 has 15 residues. The germline CDR1 and CDR2 sequences are MNHNS and SASEGT. DNA for the CDR3: TGTGCCAGCAGTGCGACTTTTCCGAACACCGGGGAGCTGTTTTTT. As protein: CASSATFPNTGELFF.

The chain joins TRBV9 to TRBJ2-2; the D gene is possibly TRBD1 (5 bases). The V gene lost 3 bases and the J gene lost 4 bases, with 13 bases spanning the gap. This CDR3 is built from 15 residues. Germline CDR1 is SGDLS and CDR2 is YYNGEE. The CDR3 DNA reads TGTGCCAGCAGCGGAGACAGCATACCCACCGGGGAGCTGTTTTTT. It specifies CASSGDSIPTGELFF.

The DNA of the CDR3 is TGCAGCGTCGGTTTTATCCGGAGTGGGTCCGGGGAGCTGTTTTTT. Its protein is CSVGFIRSGSGELFF. The V and J genes are TRBV29-1 and TRBJ2-2; no reliable D call. This CDR3 region has 15 residues. Germline CDR1 reads SQVTM; CDR2 reads ANQGSEA. V lost 6 bases and J 6 bases, leaving 20 bases between the germline ends.

This chain links TRBV6-5 with TRBJ2-7, with D possibly matching TRBD2 (5 bases). The CDR3 spans 14 residues. The V gene's germline CDR1 is MNHEY and CDR2 SVGAGI. The V end lost 0 bases, the J end lost 7 bases, and 13 bases lay between the germline ends. CDR3 protein: CASSYSISRGEQYF. The CDR3 DNA is TGTGCCAGCAGTTACTCTATATCAAGAGGGGAGCAGTACTTC.

V gene TRBV6-5 combines with J gene TRBJ1-5; the match to TRBD1 covers 8 bases. With 5 bases clipped from V and 2 bases from J, the junction kept 2 bases outside the gene matches. Germline CDR1 is MNHEY and CDR2 is SVGAGI. The CDR3 length is 14 residues. The CDR3 spells CASSLQGGNQPQHF. The CDR3 coding sequence is TGTGCCAGCAGTCTACAGGGGGGCAATCAGCCCCAGCATTTT.

This clone was counted only a few times. V and J are TRBV19 and TRBJ1-3; 7 nucleotides align to TRBD1. CDR3 length: 18 residues. Germline values: CDR1 LNHDA, CDR2 SQIVND (reference sequence). V was clipped by 6 bases and J by 0 bases; unmatched bases: 14. DNA of the CDR3: TGTGCCAGTAGCCCAGATGGTCTGGGACAGCGCTCTGGAAACACCATATATTTT. This gives the protein CASSPDGLGQRSGNTIYF.

V and J are TRBV19 and TRBJ1-2; no clear D gene. CDR3 length: 13 residues. V was pared by 5 bases and J by 6 bases, with 13 bases between. The germline V gene encodes CDR1 LNHDA and CDR2 SQIVND (reference sequence). CDR3 DNA: TGTGCCAGTAGTCGGTACCCTCGGGATGGCTACACCTTC. Protein product: CASSRYPRDGYTF.

This clone is termed medium-sized (0.01 to 0.1%). This sequence joins TRBV5-1 and TRBJ1-3, with D unresolved. Germline assignment: CDR1 SGHRS and CDR2 YFSETQ. This CDR3 spans 15 amino acids. V was trimmed by 5 bases and J by 0 bases, leaving 12 bases between them. CDR3 residues: CASSRGESSGNTIYF. CDR3 coding DNA: TGCGCCAGCAGTCGGGGTGAAAGCTCTGGAAACACCATATATTTT.

The V gene is TRBV10-1, the J gene TRBJ2-1, with TRBD2 as a possible D gene (6 bases). The CDR3 consists of 14 residues. Germline values: CDR1 WNHNN, CDR2 SYGVQD (reference sequence). With 0 bases removed from V and 5 bases from J, the gap between germline ends came to 8 bases. CDR3 loop: CASSESGGDNEQFF. The CDR3 DNA reads as TGCGCCAGCAGTGAGTCGGGGGGAGACAATGAGCAGTTCTTC.